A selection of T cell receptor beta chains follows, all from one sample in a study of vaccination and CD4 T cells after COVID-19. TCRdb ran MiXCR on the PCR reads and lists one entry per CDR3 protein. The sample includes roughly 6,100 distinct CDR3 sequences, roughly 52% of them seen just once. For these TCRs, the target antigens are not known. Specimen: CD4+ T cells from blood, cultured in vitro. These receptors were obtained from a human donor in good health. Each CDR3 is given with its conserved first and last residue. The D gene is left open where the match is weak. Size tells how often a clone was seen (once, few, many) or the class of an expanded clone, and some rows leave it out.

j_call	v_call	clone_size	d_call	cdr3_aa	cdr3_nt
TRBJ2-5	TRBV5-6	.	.	CASSSDRGETQYF	TGTGCCAGCAGCTCTGACAGAGGAGAGACCCAGTACTTC
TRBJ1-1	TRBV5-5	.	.	CASSPTYTEAFF	TGTGCCAGCAGCCCCACCTACACTGAAGCTTTCTTT
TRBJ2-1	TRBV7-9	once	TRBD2	CASSSRLAGVLEQFF	TGTGCCAGCAGTTCTCGACTAGCGGGAGTGCTTGAGCAGTTCTTC
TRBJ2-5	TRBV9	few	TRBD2	CASSGLAGGETQYF	TGTGCCAGCAGCGGACTAGCCGGGGGAGAGACCCAGTACTTC
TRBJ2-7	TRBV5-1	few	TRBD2	CASSPGTSGTSYEQYF	TGCGCCAGCAGCCCCGGGACTAGCGGGACATCCTACGAGCAGTACTTC
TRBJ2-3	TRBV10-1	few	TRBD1	CASSEGRGRGDTQYF	TGCGCCAGCAGTGAGGGTAGGGGGCGAGGAGATACGCAGTATTTT
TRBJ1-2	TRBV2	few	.	CASRDTGTGYTF	TGTGCCAGCAGGGACACAGGGACTGGCTACACCTTC
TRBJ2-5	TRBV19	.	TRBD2	CASSTRLAVQETQYF	TGTGCCAGTAGTACCCGTCTAGCGGTACAAGAGACCCAGTACTTC
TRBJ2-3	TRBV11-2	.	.	CASSSNTDTQYF	TGTGCCAGCAGTTCAAACACAGATACGCAGTATTTT
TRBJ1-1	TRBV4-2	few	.	CASSQDSGRQPFF	TGTGCCAGCAGCCAGGACAGCGGGCGTCAACCTTTCTTT
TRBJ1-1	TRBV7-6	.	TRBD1	CASSLEGQGTEAFF	TGTGCCAGCAGCTTAGAGGGACAGGGCACTGAAGCTTTCTTT
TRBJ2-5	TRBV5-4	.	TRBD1	CASSSGTGGEETQYF	TGTGCCAGCAGCTCCGGGACAGGGGGCGAGGAGACCCAGTACTTC
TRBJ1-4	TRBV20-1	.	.	CSAPGPTNEKLFF	TGCAGTGCTCCCGGGCCAACTAATGAAAAACTGTTTTTT
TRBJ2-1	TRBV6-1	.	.	CASSPDREGRGNEQFF	TGTGCCAGCAGCCCCGACAGGGAGGGCCGAGGCAATGAGCAGTTCTTC
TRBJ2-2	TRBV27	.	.	CASNPTGRTGEPFF	TGTGCCAGCAACCCGACAGGCCGCACCGGGGAGCCGTTTTTT
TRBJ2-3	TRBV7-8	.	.	CASSPGPDTQYF	TGTGCCAGCAGCCCAGGCCCCGATACGCAGTATTTT
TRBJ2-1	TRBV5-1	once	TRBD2	CASSLAGTIVNEQFF	TGCGCCAGCAGCTTGGCCGGGACTATTGTCAATGAGCAGTTCTTC
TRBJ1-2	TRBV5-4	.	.	CASSLVPGNGYTF	TGTGCCAGCAGCTTGGTACCAGGGAATGGCTACACCTTC
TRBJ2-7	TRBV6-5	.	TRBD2	CASSYSTSGKYEQYF	TGTGCCAGCAGTTACTCAACTAGCGGGAAGTACGAGCAGTACTTC
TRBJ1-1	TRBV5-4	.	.	CASSLPMNTEAFF	TGTGCCAGCAGCCTCCCCATGAACACTGAAGCTTTCTTT
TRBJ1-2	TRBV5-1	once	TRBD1	CASSLAASSGGSGYTF	TGCGCCAGCAGCTTGGCGGCTAGCTCAGGGGGTTCAGGCTACACCTTC
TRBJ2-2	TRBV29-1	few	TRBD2	CSVGGTATGELFF	TGCAGCGTGGGGGGGACGGCCACCGGGGAGCTGTTTTTT
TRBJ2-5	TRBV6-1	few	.	CASSEVLGSGETQYF	TGTGCCAGCAGTGAAGTCTTGGGATCTGGGGAGACCCAGTACTTC
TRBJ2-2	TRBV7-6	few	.	CASSRAKTNTGELFF	TGTGCCAGCAGTCGAGCAAAAACCAACACCGGGGAGCTGTTTTTT
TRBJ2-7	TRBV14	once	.	CASSRGIRAGSYEQYF	TGTGCCAGCAGCCGCGGAATAAGGGCCGGCTCCTACGAGCAGTACTTC
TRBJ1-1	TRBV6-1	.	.	CASSQLGGNEAFF	TGTGCCAGCAGCCAACTAGGGGGGAATGAAGCTTTCTTT
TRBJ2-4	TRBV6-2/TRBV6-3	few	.	CASNWGLTLSKAKNIQYF	TGTGCCTCTAATTGGGGCCTCACCCTCTCTAAGGCCAAAAACATTCAGTACTTC
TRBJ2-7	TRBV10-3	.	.	CAISGGGYEQYF	TGTGCCATCTCCGGTGGTGGATACGAGCAGTACTTC
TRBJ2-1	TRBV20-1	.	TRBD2	CSARALAGGPYNEQFF	TGCAGTGCTAGAGCCCTAGCGGGGGGGCCGTACAATGAGCAGTTCTTC
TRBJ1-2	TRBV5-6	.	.	CASSLYGDYGYTF	TGTGCCAGCAGCTTGTACGGGGACTATGGCTACACCTTC
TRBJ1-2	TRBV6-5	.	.	CASSYRDPRRSYGYTF	TGTGCCAGCAGTTACCGGGATCCCCGACGGAGCTATGGCTACACCTTC
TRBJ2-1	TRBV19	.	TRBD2	CASSGGTSGSSYNEQFF	TGTGCCAGTAGTGGGGGGACTAGCGGGAGCTCCTACAATGAGCAGTTCTTC
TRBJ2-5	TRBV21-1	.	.	CASTLGGGSRGYF	TGTGCCAGCACTCTGGGGGGCGGCTCCAGAGGGTACTTC
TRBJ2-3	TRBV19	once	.	CASSMSGTADTQYF	TGTGCCAGTAGTATGTCAGGGACCGCAGATACGCAGTATTTT
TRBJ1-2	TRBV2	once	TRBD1	CASSERGRQGNYGYTF	TGTGCCAGCAGTGAAAGGGGGAGACAGGGTAACTATGGCTACACCTTC
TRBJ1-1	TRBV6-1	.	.	CASRGGTEAFF	TGTGCCAGCAGAGGAGGGACTGAAGCTTTCTTT
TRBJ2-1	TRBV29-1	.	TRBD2	CSVELTSGSNNEQFF	TGCAGCGTTGAGTTAACTAGCGGGAGCAACAATGAGCAGTTCTTC
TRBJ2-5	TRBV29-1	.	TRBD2	CSVRGGGEQETQYF	TGCAGCGTGCGGGGCGGGGGGGAACAAGAGACCCAGTACTTC
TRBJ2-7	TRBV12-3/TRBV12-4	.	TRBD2	CASRVTSGAYEQYF	TGTGCCAGCAGGGTGACTAGCGGGGCCTACGAGCAGTACTTC
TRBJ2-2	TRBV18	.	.	CASSQLTGELFF	TGTGCCAGCTCACAGCTAACCGGGGAGCTGTTTTTT
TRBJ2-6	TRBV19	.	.	CASTLSGANVLTF	TGTGCCAGTACCCTCTCTGGGGCCAACGTCCTGACTTTC
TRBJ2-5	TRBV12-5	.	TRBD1	CASGPQGGETQYF	TGTGCTAGTGGTCCACAGGGGGGAGAGACCCAGTACTTC
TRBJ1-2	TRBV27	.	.	CASTGRDGYGYTF	TGTGCCAGCACCGGCAGGGACGGTTATGGCTACACCTTC
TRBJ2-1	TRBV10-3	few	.	CAISEPTTVYNEQFF	TGTGCCATCAGTGAGCCAACCACGGTGTACAATGAGCAGTTCTTC